This TCR beta chain originates from a study of blood T cell repertoires in COVID-19 (dated by TCRdb to about 2020). Notes on the research overall: Samples from collaborators originated in the United States, Italy and Spain and spanned both the acute and convalescent phases of COVID-19. The samples were drawn from the first 160 participants of the ongoing ImmuneRACE study and from some 1,300 subjects provided by 6 global collaborators. The material from the prospective study consisted of cDNA or gDNA derived from T cells, B-cell-depleted T cells, or PBMCs. The repertoires were released in a freely available public database meant as a resource for research on the immune response to SARS-CoV-2. Where available, HLA class I and class II types were taken from metadata supplied by the sample provider and were not determined by assay-based typing. Deeply sampled blood TCRbeta repertoires from subjects exposed to, actively infected with, or recovered from COVID-19 were included in the dataset. The sample metadata nearly always contained a de-identified subject ID, COVID-19 status, age in years and sex.

As regards this clone: Its antigen is not yet known. One base away there is no much larger clone; base qualities are not given.

In Seattle, one collaborating source enrolled patients while the infection was active and tracked those patients longitudinally over the course of disease. The collaborating institutions used their own protocols to collect whole blood in K2EDTA tubes. Collaborator samples were shipped for TCRbeta analysis as frozen whole blood, isolated PBMCs, or DNA extracted from either sample type. Broader findings and caveats from the paper: Clinical and demographic metadata were provided uncurated, with the amount varying by source and participant.

V has 7 bases trimmed and J has 2 bases trimmed; junction bases matching no gene number 8. The germline V gene sets CDR1 to MDHEN and CDR2 to SYDVKM. Reading from cysteine to phenylalanine, the CDR3 counts 15 amino acids. The sequence is cut down to CDR3 DNA, 45 bases in frame from base 1. TCRbeta CDR3 regions were amplified from genomic DNA using the immunoSEQ Assay, a bias-controlled multiplex PCR. The authors processed their data as follows. Within the assay, amplification of reference gene primers was used to estimate how many nucleated cells each sample contained. Sequence reads were collapsed and filtered to measure the absolute abundance of every unique TCRbeta CDR3 rearrangement. For each sample, productive Simpson clonality was calculated as the square root of Simpson's diversity index across productive rearrangements. In TCRdb, the immuneACCESS table is reduced to in-frame sequences with V and J assigned. These tables do not hold every clone; where another copy was compared, an unresolved V gene accounts for under half, and the others remain unexplained. The V and J calls and clone size were taken over from that table, and D and trimming were inferred from the DNA. Present in this sample are fewer than 700,000 clones, about 88% of which were seen just once. In total, the top ten clones hold 7.8% of the sample.

The clonotype was recovered from a woman between 50 and 59 years old with COVID-19, enrolled during active disease. Sequencing was performed on peripheral blood. This chain joins TRBV28 to TRBJ1-2; 9 junctional bases match TRBD1. CDR3 reads: CASIRRDRVNYGYTF. The DNA sequence is TGTGCCAGCATCCGGAGGGACAGGGTGAACTATGGCTACACCTTC.